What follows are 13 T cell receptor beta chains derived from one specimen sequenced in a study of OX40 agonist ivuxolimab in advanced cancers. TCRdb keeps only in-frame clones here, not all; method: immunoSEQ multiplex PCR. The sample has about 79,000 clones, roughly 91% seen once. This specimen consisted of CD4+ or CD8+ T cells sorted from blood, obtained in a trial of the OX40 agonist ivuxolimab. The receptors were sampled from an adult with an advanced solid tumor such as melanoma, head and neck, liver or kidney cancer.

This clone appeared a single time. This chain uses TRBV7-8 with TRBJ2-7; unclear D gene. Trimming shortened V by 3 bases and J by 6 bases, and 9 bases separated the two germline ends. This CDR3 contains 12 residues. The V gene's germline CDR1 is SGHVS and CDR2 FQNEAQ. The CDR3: CASSFGFFEQYF. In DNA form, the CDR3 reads TGTGCCAGCAGCTTTGGGTTCTTCGAGCAGTACTTC.

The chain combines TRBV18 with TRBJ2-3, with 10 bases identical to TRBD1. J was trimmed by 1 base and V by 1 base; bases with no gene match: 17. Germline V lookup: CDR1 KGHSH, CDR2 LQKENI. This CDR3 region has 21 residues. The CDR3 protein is CASSPRGTGELAGLRTDTQYF. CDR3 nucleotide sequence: TGTGCCAGCTCACCACGGGGGACAGGGGAATTAGCGGGGCTCCGCACAGATACGCAGTATTTT.

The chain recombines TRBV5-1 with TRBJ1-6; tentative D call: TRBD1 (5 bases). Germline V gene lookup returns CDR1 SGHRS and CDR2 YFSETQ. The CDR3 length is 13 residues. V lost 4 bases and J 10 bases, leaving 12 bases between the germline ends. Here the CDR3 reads CASSPMGGSPLHF. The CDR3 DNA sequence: TGCGCCAGCAGCCCCATGGGGGGGTCACCCCTCCACTTT.

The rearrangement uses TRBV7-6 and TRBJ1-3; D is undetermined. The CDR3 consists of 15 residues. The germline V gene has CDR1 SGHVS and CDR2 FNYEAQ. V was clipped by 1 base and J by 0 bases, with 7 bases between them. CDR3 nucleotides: TGTGCCAGCAGCTTAGGCTCGAGCTCTGGAAACACCATATATTTT. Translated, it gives CASSLGSSSGNTIYF.

CDR3 amino acids: CASSLNYRAAGREQYF. As DNA, the CDR3 is TGTGCCAGCAGCTTGAATTACAGGGCTGCAGGACGCGAGCAGTACTTC. The chain carries TRBV11-3 and TRBJ2-7; TRBD1 is a possible D gene (6 bases). The CDR3 totals 16 residues. CDR1 is SGHNT and CDR2 is YENEEA in the germline V gene. The ends were cut back, 3 bases at V and 6 bases at J, with 21 bases in the middle.

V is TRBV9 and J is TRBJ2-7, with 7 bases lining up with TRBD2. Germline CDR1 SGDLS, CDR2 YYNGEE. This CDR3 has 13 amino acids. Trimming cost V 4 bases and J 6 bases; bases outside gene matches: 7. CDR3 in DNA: TGTGCCAGCAGCCCCTACGGGGAGGGCGAGCAGTACTTC. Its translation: CASSPYGEGEQYF.

The CDR3 sequence is CSVEESGVWLAEETQYF. CDR3 bases: TGCAGCGTTGAAGAAAGTGGGGTCTGGCTAGCGGAAGAGACCCAGTACTTC. The chain couples TRBV29-1 to TRBJ2-5; 7 bases align to TRBD2. This CDR3 has 17 amino acids. Trimming cost V 0 bases and J 3 bases; bases outside gene matches: 13. CDR1 SQVTM and CDR2 ANQGSEA come from the germline V gene.

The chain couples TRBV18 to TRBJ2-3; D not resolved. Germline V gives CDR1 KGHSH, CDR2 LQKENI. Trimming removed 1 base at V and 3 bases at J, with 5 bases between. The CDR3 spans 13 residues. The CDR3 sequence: CASSPQQTDTQYF. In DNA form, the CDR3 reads TGTGCCAGCTCACCACAACAAACAGATACGCAGTATTTT. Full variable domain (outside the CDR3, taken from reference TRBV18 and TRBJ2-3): NAGVMQNPRHLVRRRGQEARLRCSPMKGHSHVYWYRQLPEEGLKFMVYLQKENIIDESGMPKERFSAEFPKEGPSILRIQQVVRGDSAAYFCASSPQQTDTQYFGPGTRLTVL.

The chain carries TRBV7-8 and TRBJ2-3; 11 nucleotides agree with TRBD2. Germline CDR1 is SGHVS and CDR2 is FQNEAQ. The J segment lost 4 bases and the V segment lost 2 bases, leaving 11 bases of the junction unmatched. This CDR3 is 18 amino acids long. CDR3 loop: CASSLMWGAGLAADTQYF. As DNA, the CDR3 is TGTGCCAGCAGCTTAATGTGGGGGGCGGGACTAGCGGCAGATACGCAGTATTTT.

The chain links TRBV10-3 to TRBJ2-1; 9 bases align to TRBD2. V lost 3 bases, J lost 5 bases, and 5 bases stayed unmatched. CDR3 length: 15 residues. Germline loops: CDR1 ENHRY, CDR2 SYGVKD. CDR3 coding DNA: TGTGCCATCAGTGACGCCGGGACTAGCCACAATGAGCAGTTCTTC. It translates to CAISDAGTSHNEQFF.

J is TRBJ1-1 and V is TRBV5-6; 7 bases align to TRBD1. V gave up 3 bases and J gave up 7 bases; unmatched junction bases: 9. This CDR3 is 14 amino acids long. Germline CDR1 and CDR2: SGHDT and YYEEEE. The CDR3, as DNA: TGTGCCAGCAGCTCGATTTTCCGGGACAGTGAAGCTTTCTTT. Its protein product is CASSSIFRDSEAFF.

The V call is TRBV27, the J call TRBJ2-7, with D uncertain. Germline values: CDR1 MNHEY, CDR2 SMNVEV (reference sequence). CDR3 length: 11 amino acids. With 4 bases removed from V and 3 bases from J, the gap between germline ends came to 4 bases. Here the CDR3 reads CASSSVYEQYF. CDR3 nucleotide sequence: TGTGCCAGCAGTTCAGTCTACGAGCAGTACTTC.

Written as DNA, the CDR3 is TGTGCAAGTCGCGTAGACCCCTGCGGCAGGGGAGCCTACGAGCAGTACTTC. This gives the protein CASRVDPCGRGAYEQYF. The rearrangement links TRBV12-2 to TRBJ2-7; the DNA was not compared with TRBD1, the D call given in the table. TRBV12-2 is annotated as a pseudogene. The CDR3 is 17 amino acids.